This TCR beta chain was sequenced in a study of cytomegalovirus exposure and HLA in healthy donors. With regard to this clone: Its cognate antigen is unknown.

This CDR3 has 15 amino acids. Between the trimmed V and J ends, which lost 2 bases and 2 bases, there was a span of 10 bases. CDR1 and CDR2 from the germline V gene are SGHRS and YFSETQ. Points from the study as a whole: Roughly uniform sequencing depth across donors was assumed, possibly incorrectly. The listing of roughly 160 TCR beta chains classed them as cytomegalovirus-associated.

Vbeta (60) and Jbeta (13) primers were used in the PCR. TCRdb's table, derived via immunoSEQ multiplex PCR, lists solely in-frame clones and lacks some. The table for this sample gives some 200,000 clones. This clonotype was obtained from a man aged 30-40 years in good health and CMV-seronegative. This rearrangement joins TRBV5-1 to TRBJ2-2; D may be TRBD1 (7 bases). The sample consisted of PBMCs. CDR3 DNA: TGCGCCAGCAGCTTCAGGGGGGATAACACCGGGGAGCTGTTTTTT. The encoded protein is CASSFRGDNTGELFF.